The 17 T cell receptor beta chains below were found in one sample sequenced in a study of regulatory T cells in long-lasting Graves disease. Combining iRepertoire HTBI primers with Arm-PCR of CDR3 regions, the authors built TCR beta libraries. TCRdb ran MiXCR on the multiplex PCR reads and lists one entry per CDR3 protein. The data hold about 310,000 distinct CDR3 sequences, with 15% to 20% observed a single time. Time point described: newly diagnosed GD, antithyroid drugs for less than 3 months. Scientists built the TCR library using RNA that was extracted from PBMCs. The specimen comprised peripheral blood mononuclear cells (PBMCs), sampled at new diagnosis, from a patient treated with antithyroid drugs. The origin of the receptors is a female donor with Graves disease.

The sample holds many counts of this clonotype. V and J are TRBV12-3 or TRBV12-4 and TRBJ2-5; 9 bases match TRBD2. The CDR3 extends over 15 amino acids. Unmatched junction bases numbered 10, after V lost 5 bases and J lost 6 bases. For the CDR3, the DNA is TGTGCCAGCAGTCATCCAATTAGCGGGAGAAAGACCCAGTACTTC. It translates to CASSHPISGRKTQYF.

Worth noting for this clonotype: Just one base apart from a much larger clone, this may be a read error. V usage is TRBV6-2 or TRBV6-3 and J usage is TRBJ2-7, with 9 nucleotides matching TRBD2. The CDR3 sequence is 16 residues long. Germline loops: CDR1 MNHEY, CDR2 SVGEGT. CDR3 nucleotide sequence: TGTGCCGGCAGTTACTCGATGGCTAGCGGGGCCTACGAGCAGTACTTC. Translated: CAGSYSMASGAYEQYF.

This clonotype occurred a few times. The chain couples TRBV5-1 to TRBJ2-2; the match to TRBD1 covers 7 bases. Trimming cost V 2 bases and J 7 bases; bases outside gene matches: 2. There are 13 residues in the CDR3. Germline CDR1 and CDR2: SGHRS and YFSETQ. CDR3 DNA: TGCGCCAGCAGCTTAACAGGGGACGGGGAGCTGTTTTTT. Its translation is CASSLTGDGELFF.

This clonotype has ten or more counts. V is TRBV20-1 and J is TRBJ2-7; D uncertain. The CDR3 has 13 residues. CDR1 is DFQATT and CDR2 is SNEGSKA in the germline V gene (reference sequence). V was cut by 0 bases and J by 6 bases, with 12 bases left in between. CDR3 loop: CSARDVAGREQYF. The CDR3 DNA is TGCAGTGCTAGAGATGTCGCCGGGCGCGAGCAGTACTTC.

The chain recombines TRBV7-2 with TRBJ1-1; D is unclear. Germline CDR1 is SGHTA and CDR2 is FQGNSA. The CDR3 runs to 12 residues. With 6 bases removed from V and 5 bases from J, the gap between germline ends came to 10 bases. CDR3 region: CASRPSGTEAFF. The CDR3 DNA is TGTGCCAGCAGACCGTCGGGGACTGAAGCTTTCTTT.

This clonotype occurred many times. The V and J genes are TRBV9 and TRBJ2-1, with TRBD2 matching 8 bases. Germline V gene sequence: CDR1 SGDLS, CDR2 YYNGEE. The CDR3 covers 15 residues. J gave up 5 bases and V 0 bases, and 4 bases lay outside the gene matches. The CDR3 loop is CASSVGSGRHNEQFF. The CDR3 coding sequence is TGTGCCAGCAGCGTAGGGAGCGGGAGACACAATGAGCAGTTCTTC.

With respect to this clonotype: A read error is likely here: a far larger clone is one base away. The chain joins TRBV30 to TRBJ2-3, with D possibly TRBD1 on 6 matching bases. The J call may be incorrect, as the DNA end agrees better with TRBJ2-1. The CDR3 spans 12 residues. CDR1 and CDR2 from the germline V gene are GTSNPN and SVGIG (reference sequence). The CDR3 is CAWSVGGDEQFF. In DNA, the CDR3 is TGTGCCTGGAGTGTAGGGGGAGATGAGCAGTTCTTC.

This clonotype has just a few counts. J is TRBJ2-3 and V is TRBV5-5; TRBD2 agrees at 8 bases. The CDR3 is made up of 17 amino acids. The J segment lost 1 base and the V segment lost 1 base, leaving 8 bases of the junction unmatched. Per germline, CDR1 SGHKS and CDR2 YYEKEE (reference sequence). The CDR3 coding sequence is TGTGCCAGCAGCTTGTTTACGGGAGGGCCCGGCACAGATACGCAGTATTTT. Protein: CASSLFTGGPGTDTQYF.

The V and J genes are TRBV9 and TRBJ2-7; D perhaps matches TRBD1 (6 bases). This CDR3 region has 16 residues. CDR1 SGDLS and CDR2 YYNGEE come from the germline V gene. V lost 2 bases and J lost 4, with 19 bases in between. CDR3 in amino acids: CASSVPRRGHKYEQYF. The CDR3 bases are TGTGCCAGCAGCGTCCCCCGCCGGGGACACAAATACGAGCAGTACTTC.

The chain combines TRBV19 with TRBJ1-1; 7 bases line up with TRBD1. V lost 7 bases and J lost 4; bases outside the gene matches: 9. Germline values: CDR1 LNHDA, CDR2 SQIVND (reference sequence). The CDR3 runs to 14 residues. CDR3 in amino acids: CASNPTGASTEAFF. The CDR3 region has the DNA TGTGCCAGTAACCCTACAGGGGCGTCCACTGAAGCTTTCTTT. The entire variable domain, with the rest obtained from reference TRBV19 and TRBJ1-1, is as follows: DGGITQSPKYLFRKEGQNVTLSCEQNLNHDAMYWYRQDPGQGLRLIYYSQIVNDFQKGDIAEGYSVSREKKESFPLTVTSAQKNPTAFYLCASNPTGASTEAFFGQGTRLTVV.

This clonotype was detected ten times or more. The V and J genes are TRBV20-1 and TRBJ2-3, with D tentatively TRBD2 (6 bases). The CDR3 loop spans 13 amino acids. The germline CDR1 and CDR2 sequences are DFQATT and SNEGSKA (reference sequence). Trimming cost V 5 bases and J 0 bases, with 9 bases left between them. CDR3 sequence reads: CSAPGTSTDTQYF. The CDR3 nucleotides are TGCAGTGCTCCCGGGACTAGCACAGATACGCAGTATTTT.

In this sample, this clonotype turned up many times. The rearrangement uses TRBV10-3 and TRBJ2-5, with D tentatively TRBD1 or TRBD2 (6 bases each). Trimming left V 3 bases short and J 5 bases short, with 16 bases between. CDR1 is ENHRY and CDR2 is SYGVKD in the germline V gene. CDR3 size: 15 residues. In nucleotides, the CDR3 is TGTGCCATCAGTGATGAGGGGGGCAAGGGGGAGACCCAGTACTTC. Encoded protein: CAISDEGGKGETQYF.

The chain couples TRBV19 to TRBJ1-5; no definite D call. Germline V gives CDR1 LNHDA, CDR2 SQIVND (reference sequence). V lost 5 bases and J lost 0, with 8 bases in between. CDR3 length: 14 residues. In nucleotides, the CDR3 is TGTGCCAGTAGTTGGGGTGATAGCAATCAGCCCCAGCATTTT. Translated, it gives CASSWGDSNQPQHF. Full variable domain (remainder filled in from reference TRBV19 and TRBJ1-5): DGGITQSPKYLFRKEGQNVTLSCEQNLNHDAMYWYRQDPGQGLRLIYYSQIVNDFQKGDIAEGYSVSREKKESFPLTVTSAQKNPTAFYLCASSWGDSNQPQHFGDGTRLSIL.

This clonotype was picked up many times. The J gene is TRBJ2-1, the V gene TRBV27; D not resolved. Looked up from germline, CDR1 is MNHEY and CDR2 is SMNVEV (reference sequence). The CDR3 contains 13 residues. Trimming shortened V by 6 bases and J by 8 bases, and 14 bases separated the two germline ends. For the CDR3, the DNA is TGTGCCAGCAGCGACCTGTTTAGGGATGAGCAGTTCTTC. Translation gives CASSDLFRDEQFF.

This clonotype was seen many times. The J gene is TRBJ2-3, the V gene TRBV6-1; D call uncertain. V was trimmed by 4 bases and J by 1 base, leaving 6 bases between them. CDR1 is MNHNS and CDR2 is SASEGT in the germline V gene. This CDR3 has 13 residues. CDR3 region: CASSVPGTDTQYF. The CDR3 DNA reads TGTGCCAGCAGTGTTCCAGGCACAGATACGCAGTATTTT.

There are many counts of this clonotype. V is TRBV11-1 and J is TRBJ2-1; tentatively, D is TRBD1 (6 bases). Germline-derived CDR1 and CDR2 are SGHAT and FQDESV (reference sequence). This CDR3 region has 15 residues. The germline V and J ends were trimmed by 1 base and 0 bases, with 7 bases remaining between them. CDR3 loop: CASSLGGLSYNEQFF. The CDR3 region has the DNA TGTGCCAGCAGCTTAGGGGGGCTCTCCTACAATGAGCAGTTCTTC.

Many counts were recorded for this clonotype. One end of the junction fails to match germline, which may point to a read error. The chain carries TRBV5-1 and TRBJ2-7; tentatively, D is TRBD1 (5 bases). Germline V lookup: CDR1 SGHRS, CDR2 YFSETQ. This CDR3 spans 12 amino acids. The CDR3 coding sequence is TGTGCCAGCAGCCCGGACATGGAAGAGCAGTACTTC. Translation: CASSPDMEEQYF.